One and the same sample provided the 4 T cell receptor beta chains below, sequenced in a study of shared clonotypes between healthy human individuals. The table came from immunoSEQ multiplex PCR; TCRdb's copy has only in-frame clones and leaves some out. The repertoire holds approximately 250,000 clones, just over 65% seen once, with 11% in the top ten. Sample: memory CD4+ T cells sorted from blood. Noted subset: CD45RA-negative fraction. These receptors came from a man aged 25 to 40 in good health.

The chain combines TRBV11-3 with TRBJ2-3; 7 bases fit TRBD1. Germline values: CDR1 SGHNT, CDR2 YENEEA. J gave up 4 bases and V 3 bases, and 1 base lay outside the gene matches. The CDR3 runs 13 residues. CDR3 in amino acids: CASSFGQADTQYF. The CDR3 DNA follows: TGTGCCAGCAGCTTTGGACAGGCAGATACGCAGTATTTT.

As regards this clone: Other nucleotide sequences in the sample specify the same CDR3. The chain recombines TRBV7-2 with TRBJ2-5; D possibly corresponds to TRBD1 (5 bases). Germline CDR1 SGHTA, CDR2 FQGNSA. The V end lost 1 base, the J end lost 4 bases, and 7 bases lay between the germline ends. CDR3 length: 13 amino acids. The CDR3 region has the DNA TGTGCCAGCAGCTTAGAAAGGGGAGAGACCCAGTACTTC. Its protein is CASSLERGETQYF.

The gene calls are TRBV28 and TRBJ2-2, with 7 bases identical to TRBD1. The CDR3 loop spans 17 amino acids. V shed 6 bases, J shed 7 bases, and the junction held 17 bases outside the gene matches. The germline CDR1 and CDR2 sequences are MDHEN and SYDVKM. The CDR3 region has the DNA TGTGCCAGCAGCGGGACAGATACACCTCGGTATGGCGGGGAGCTGTTTTTT. It is translated as CASSGTDTPRYGGELFF.

The chain uses TRBV12-5 and TRBJ2-3; D gene ambiguous. CDR3 length: 12 residues. Per the germline V gene, CDR1 is LGHNT and CDR2 is FRNRAP. V lost 7 bases and J lost 10, with 15 bases in between. The CDR3 region is CASASAWIAQYF. The DNA of the CDR3 is TGTGCTAGTGCAAGCGCGTGGATAGCGCAGTATTTT.